This entry is about one T cell receptor (beta chain). Germline CDR1 SQVTM, CDR2 ANQGSEA. V dropped 5 bases and J dropped 7; count of bases not matched to a gene: 9. The CDR3 loop spans 13 amino acids. The record originates from a study of glioma-infiltrating T cells after dendritic cell vaccination. Study details: Dendritic cell vaccine was injected intradermally three times, biweekly.

TCRB CDR3 was amplified from 2 ug genomic DNA or less. Amplification used 60 V beta primers and 13 J beta primers. Assay used: immunoSEQ multiplex PCR; TCRdb lists only in-frame clones, some missing. The sample has under 100,000 clones; around 85% are singletons. This chain connects TRBV29-1 to TRBJ2-7, with 9 bases fitting TRBD1. Sequences were derived from blood, sampled before dendritic cell vaccination. The sequence derives from a human donor with glioblastoma. The CDR3 DNA follows: TGCAGCGTTTCGGGGACAGGGAATCGGGAGCAGTACTTC. The encoded protein is CSVSGTGNREQYF.